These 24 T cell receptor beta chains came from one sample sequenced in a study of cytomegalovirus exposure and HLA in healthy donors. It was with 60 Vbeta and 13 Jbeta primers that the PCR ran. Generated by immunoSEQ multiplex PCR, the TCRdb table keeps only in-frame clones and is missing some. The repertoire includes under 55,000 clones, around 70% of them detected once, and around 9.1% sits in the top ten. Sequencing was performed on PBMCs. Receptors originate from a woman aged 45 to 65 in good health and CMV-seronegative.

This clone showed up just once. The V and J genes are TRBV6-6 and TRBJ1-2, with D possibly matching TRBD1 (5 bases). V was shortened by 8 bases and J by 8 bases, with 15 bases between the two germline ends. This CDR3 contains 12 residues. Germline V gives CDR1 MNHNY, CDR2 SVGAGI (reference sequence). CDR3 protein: CASEEGIGGYTF. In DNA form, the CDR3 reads TGTGCCAGCGAGGAGGGGATCGGCGGCTACACCTTC.

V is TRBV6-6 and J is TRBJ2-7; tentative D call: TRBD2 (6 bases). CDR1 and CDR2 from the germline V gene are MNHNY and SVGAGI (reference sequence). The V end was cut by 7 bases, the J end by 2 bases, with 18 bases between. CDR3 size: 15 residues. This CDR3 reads CASIHSGAKPYEQYF. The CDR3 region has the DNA TGTGCCAGCATCCATAGCGGAGCTAAACCCTACGAGCAGTACTTC.

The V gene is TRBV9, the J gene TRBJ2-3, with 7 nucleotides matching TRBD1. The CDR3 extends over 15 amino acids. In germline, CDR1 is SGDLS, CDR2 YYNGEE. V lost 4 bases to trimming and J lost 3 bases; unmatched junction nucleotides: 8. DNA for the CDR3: TGTGCCAGCAGCCCAGAGGGGGCGCAGACAGATACGCAGTATTTT. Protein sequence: CASSPEGAQTDTQYF.

This chain's CDR3 is CARSPWDSLGELFF. The CDR3 DNA follows: TGTGCCAGAAGCCCTTGGGACAGCCTTGGGGAGCTGTTTTTT. The V gene is TRBV5-3, the J gene TRBJ2-2; 7 bases map to TRBD1. TRBV5-3 belongs to the ORF category, with a function that is uncertain. The length of the CDR3 is 14 residues. The V gene end was trimmed by 4 bases and the J gene end by 8 bases; junction bases not matched to a gene: 8.

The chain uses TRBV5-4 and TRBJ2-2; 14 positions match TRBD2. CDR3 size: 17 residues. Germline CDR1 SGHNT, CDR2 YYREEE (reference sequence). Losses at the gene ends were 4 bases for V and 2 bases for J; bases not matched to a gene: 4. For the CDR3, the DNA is TGTGCCAGCAGCGGGACTAGCGGGAGTGGAAACACCGGGGAGCTGTTTTTT. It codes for CASSGTSGSGNTGELFF.

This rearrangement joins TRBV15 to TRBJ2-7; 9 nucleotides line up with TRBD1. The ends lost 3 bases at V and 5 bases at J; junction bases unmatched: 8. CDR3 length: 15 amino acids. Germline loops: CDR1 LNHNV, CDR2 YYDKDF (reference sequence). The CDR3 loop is CATSRGGTGNDEQYF. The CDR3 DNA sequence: TGTGCCACCAGCAGGGGAGGGACAGGGAATGACGAGCAGTACTTC.

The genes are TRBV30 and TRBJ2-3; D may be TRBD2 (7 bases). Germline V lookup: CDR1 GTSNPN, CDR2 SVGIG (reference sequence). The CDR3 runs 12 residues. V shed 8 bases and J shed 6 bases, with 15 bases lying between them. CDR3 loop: CAGSGGLDTQYF. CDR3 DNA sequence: TGTGCCGGCTCGGGGGGCCTGGATACGCAGTATTTT.

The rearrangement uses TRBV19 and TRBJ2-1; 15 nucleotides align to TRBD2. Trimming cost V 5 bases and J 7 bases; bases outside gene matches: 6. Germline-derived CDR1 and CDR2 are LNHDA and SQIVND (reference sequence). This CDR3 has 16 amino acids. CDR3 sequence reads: CASSSWTSGRENEQFF. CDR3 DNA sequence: TGTGCCAGTAGTTCCTGGACTAGCGGGAGGGAAAATGAGCAGTTCTTC.

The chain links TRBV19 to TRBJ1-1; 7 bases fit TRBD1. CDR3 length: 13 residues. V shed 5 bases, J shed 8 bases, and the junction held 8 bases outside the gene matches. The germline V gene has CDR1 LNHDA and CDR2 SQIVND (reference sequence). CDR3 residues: CASSEGDRAEAFF. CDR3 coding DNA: TGTGCCAGTAGTGAGGGTGACAGGGCCGAAGCTTTCTTT.

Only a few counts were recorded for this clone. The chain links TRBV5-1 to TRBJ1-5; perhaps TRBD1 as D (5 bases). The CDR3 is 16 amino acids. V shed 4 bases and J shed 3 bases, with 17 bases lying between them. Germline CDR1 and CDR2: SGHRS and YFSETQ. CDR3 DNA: TGCGCCAGCAGCCCTGTCGGGGGTGGCTACAATCAGCCCCAGCATTTT. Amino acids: CASSPVGGGYNQPQHF.

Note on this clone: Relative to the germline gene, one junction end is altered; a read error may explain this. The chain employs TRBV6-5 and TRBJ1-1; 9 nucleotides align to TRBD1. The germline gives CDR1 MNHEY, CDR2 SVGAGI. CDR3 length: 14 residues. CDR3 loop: CAGSIGTGSTEAFF. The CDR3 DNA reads TGTGCCGGCAGTATCGGGACAGGGAGCACTGAAGCTTTCTTT.

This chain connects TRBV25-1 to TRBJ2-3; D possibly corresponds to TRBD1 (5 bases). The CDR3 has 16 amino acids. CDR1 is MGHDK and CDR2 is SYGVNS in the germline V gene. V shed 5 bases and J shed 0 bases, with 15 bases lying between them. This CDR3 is CASSPRVGISTDTQYF. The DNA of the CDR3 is TGTGCCAGCAGTCCCAGGGTGGGGATAAGCACAGATACGCAGTATTTT.

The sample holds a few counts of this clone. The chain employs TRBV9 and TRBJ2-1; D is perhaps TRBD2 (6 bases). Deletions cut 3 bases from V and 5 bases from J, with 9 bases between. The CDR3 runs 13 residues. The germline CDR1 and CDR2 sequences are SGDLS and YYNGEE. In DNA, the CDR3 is TGTGCCAGCAGCGGGGGGAGGAACAATGAGCAGTTCTTC. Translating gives CASSGGRNNEQFF. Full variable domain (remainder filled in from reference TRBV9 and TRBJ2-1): DSGVTQTPKHLITATGQRVTLRCSPRSGDLSVYWYQQSLDQGLQFLIQYYNGEERAKGNILERFSAQQFPDLHSELNLSSLELGDSALYFCASSGGRNNEQFFGPGTRLTVL.

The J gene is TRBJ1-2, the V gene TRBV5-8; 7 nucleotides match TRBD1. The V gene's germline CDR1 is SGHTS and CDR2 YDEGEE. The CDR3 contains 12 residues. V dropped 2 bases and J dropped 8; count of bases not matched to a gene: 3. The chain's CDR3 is CASSFDREGYTF. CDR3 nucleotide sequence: TGTGCCAGCAGCTTCGACAGGGAGGGCTACACCTTC.

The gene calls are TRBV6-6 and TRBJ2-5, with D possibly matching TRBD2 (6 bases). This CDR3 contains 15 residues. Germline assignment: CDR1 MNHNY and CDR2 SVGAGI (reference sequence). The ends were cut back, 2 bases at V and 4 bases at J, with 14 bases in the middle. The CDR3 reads CASSYDRGGGETQYF. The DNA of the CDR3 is TGTGCCAGCAGTTACGACCGGGGAGGAGGAGAGACCCAGTACTTC.

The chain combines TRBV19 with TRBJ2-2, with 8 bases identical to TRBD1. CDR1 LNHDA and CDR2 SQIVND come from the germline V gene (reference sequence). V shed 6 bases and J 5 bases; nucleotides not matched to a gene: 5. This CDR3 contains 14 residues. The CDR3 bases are TGTGCCAGTAGGGCCAGGGGGCAAACCGGGGAGCTGTTTTTT. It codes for CASRARGQTGELFF.

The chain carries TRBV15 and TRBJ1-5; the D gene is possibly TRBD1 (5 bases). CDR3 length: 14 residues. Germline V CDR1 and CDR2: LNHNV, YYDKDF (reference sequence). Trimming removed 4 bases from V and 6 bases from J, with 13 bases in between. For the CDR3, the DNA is TGTGCCACCAGCATGCAGGGTACCCTTCAGCCCCAGCATTTT. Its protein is CATSMQGTLQPQHF.

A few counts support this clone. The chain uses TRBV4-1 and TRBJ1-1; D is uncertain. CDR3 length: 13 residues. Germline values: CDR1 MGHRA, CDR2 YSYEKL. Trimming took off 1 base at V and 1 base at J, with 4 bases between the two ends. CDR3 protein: CASSQGANTEAFF. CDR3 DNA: TGCGCCAGCAGCCAAGGAGCGAACACTGAAGCTTTCTTT.

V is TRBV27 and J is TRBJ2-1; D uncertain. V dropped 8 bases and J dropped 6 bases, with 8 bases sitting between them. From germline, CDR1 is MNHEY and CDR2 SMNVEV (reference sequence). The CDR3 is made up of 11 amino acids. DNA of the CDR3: TGTGCCAGCGGTAGAGGCAATGAGCAGTTCTTC. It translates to CASGRGNEQFF.

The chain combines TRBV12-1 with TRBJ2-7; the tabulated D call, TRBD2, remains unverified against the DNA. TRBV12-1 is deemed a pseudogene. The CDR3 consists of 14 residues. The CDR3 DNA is TGTGCCAGCAGCTTTGCGACTAGCAGCTACGAGCAGTACTTC. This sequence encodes CASSFATSSYEQYF.

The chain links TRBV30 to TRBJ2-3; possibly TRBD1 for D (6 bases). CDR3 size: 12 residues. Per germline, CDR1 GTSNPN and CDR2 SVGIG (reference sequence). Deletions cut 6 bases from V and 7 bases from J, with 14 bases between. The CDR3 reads CACRQDRYTQYF. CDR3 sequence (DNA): TGTGCCTGCAGGCAGGACAGATATACGCAGTATTTT.

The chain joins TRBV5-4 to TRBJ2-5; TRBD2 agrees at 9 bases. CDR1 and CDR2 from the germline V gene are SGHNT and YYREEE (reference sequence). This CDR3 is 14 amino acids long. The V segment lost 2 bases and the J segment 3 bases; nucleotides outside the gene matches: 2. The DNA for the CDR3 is TGTGCCAGCAGCTTAGCGGGAGGCGAAGAGACCCAGTACTTC. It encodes CASSLAGGEETQYF. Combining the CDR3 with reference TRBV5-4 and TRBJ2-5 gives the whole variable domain ETGVTQSPTHLIKTRGQQVTLRCSSQSGHNTVSWYQQALGQGPQFIFQYYREEENGRGNFPPRFSGLQFPNYSSELNVNALELDDSALYLCASSLAGGEETQYFGPGTRLLVL.

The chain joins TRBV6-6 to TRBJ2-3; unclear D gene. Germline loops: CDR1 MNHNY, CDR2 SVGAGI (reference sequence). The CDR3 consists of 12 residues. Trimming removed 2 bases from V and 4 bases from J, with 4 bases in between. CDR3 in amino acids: CASSYLSDTQYF. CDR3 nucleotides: TGTGCCAGCAGTTACCTCTCAGATACGCAGTATTTT.

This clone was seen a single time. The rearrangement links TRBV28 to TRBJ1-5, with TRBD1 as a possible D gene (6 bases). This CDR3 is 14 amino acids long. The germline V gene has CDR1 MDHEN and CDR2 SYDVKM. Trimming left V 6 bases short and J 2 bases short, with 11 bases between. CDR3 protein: CASRSDRRNQPQHF. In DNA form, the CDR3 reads TGTGCCAGCAGGTCCGACAGGCGCAATCAGCCCCAGCATTTT.